This TCR beta chain was profiled in a study of T-cell reconstitution after alpha-beta-depleted transplantation in children. This clonotype was seen at least ten times. Trimming left V 1 base short and J 3 bases short, with 6 bases between. The germline V gene encodes CDR1 SQVTM and CDR2 ANQGSEA. CDR3 length equals 12 residues. Preparation of the TCRbeta library involved a method that used unique molecular identifiers. One entry per CDR3 protein, called by TCRdb with MiXCR from the PCR reads. The sample shows about 150,000 distinct CDR3 sequences, about 9% of them seen only once. The sequence was obtained from a female patient aged 2-9 years who had a stem cell transplant for congenital amegakaryocytic thrombocytopenia, so the T cells may come from the graft donor. The sequencing used PBMCs, mostly from graft donor cells, collected 180 days after TCRalphabeta/CD19-depleted stem cell transplant. The V and J genes are TRBV29-1 and TRBJ2-5; D not resolved. Here the CDR3 reads CSVEALKETQYF. The CDR3, as DNA: TGCAGCGTTGAAGCCCTTAAAGAGACCCAGTACTTC.